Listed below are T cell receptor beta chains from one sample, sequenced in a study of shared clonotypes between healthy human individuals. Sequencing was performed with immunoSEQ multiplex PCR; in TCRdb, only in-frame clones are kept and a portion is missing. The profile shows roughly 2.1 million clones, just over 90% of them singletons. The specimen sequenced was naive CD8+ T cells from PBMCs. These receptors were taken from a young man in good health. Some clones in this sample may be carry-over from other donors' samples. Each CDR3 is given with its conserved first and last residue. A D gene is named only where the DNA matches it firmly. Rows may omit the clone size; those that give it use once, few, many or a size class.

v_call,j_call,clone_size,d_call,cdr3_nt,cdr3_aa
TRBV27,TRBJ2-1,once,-,TGTGCCAGCACCTTAGGGGCGGACCCCTACAATGAGCAGTTCTTC,CASTLGADPYNEQFF
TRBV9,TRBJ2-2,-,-,TGTGCCAGCAGCGTAGATGTGGGAACGAACACCGGGGAGCTGTTTTTT,CASSVDVGTNTGELFF
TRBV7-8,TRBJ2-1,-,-,TGTGCCAGCAGCTTAGGACCGTCCTACAATGAGCAGTTCTTC,CASSLGPSYNEQFF
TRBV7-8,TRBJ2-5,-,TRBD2,TGTGCCAGCAGCCGCCGGGGGGGCGGCCAAGAGACCCAGTACTTC,CASSRRGGGQETQYF
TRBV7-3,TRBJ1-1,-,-,TGTGCCAGCAGGCTAGACCGGCGGGGGAACACTGAAGCTTTCTTT,CASRLDRRGNTEAFF
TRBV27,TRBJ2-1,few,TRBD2,TGTGCCAGCAGTTTAGGGGCCGGGAGGGGCAATGAGCAGTTCTTC,CASSLGAGRGNEQFF
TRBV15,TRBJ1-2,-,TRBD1,TGTGCCACCAGGAAAGGGACAGAAATCCCCTATGGCTACACCTTC,CATRKGTEIPYGYTF
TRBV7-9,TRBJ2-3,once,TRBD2,TGTGCCAGCAGCATACGGAATCTGGGGAGGGTCACAGATACGCAGTATTTT,CASSIRNLGRVTDTQYF
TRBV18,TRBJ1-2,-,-,TGTGCCAGCTCACCGGGGGGGGCTGGTGGCTACACCTTC,CASSPGGAGGYTF
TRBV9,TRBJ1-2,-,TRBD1,TGTGCCAGCAGCTCGCGGGACAGGCCCCCATCGCGGAATGGCTACACCTTC,CASSSRDRPPSRNGYTF
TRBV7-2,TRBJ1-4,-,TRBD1,TGTGCCAGCAGCGACTGGGGGTTGGATTTTAGGGGGCAGAATGAAAAACTGTTTTTT,CASSDWGLDFRGQNEKLFF
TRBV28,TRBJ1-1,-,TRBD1,TGTGCCAGCAGTAGCGGGACAGGGGACAAGAACACTGAAGCTTTCTTT,CASSSGTGDKNTEAFF
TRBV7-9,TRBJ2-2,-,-,TGTGCCAGCAGCTTAGGTCCGCAGGGAAACACCGGGGAGCTGTTTTTT,CASSLGPQGNTGELFF
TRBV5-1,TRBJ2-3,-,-,TGCGCCAGCAGCTCGGGGCGAGCGGTCCGCACAGATACGCAGTATTTT,CASSSGRAVRTDTQYF
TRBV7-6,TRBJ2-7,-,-,TGTGCCAGCAGTCCGCGGGGGCGGGAGAGTCTCTACGAGCAGTACTTC,CASSPRGRESLYEQYF
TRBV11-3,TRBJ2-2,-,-,TGTGCCAGCAGCCCCCTAAGGGGTGGCACCGGGGAGCTGTTTTTT,CASSPLRGGTGELFF
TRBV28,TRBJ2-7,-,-,TGTGCCAGCAGACCCCGGACAGCCTCGACTCGCGAGCAGTACTTC,CASRPRTASTREQYF
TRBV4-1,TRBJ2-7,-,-,TGCGCCAGCAGCCACCCCGGGGGCTCCTACGAGCAGTACTTC,CASSHPGGSYEQYF
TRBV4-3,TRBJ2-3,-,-,TGCGCCAGCAGCCGGAGGCGGGCGAGCACAGATACGCAGTATTTT,CASSRRRASTDTQYF
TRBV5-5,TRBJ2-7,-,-,TGTGCCAGCAGCTTGGATCTGTCAGTAAGCTCCTACGAGCAGTACTTC,CASSLDLSVSSYEQYF
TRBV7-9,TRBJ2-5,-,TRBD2,TGTGCCAGCAGCCAAAAACTAGCGGAAGAGACCCAGTACTTC,CASSQKLAEETQYF
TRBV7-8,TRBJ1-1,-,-,TGTGCCAGCAGCTTAGTGGGGGGGCGAGCTTTCTTT,CASSLVGGRAFF
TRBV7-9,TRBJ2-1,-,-,TGTGCCAGCAGCTCCGGGACATCTTCCTACAATGAGCAGTTCTTC,CASSSGTSSYNEQFF
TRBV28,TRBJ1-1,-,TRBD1,TGTGCCAGCAGTGCACTCTTCCTGACAGGGACGTTGTCCAGTCTGAACACTGAAGCTTTCTTT,CASSALFLTGTLSSLNTEAFF
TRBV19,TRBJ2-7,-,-,TGTGCCAGTAGTATCGGCGTCGGCTACGAGCAGTACTTC,CASSIGVGYEQYF
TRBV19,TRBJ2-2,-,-,TGTGCCAGTAGTATTCTGACCGGGGAGCTGTTTTTT,CASSILTGELFF
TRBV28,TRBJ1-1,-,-,TGTGCCAGCAGTTTTTTGGGACATCGTAACACTGAAGCTTTCTTT,CASSFLGHRNTEAFF
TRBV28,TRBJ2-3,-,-,TGTGCCAGCAGTTTATCGGTTCGGACCAGCACAGATACGCAGTATTTT,CASSLSVRTSTDTQYF
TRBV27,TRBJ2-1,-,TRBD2,TGTGCCAGCAGTTTTGGGCTAGCGGTGTACAATGAGCAGTTCTTC,CASSFGLAVYNEQFF
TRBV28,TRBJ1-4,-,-,TGTGCCAGCAGAAAATTTACAGGACGAAGTGAAAAACTGTTTTTT,CASRKFTGRSEKLFF
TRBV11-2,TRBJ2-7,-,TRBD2,TGTGCCAGCAGCTTAACAACTAGCGGCGGGAACTACGAGCAGTACTTC,CASSLTTSGGNYEQYF
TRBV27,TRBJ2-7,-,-,TGTGCCAGCAGTTTATCCGGGACACCTTACGAGCAGTACTTC,CASSLSGTPYEQYF
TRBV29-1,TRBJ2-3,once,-,TGCAGCGTTGAAGATCCGGACGGCACAGATACGCAGTATTTT,CSVEDPDGTDTQYF
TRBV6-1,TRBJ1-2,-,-,TGTGCCAGCAGTGAAGGAGGGGGAGGCGGCTACACCTTC,CASSEGGGGGYTF